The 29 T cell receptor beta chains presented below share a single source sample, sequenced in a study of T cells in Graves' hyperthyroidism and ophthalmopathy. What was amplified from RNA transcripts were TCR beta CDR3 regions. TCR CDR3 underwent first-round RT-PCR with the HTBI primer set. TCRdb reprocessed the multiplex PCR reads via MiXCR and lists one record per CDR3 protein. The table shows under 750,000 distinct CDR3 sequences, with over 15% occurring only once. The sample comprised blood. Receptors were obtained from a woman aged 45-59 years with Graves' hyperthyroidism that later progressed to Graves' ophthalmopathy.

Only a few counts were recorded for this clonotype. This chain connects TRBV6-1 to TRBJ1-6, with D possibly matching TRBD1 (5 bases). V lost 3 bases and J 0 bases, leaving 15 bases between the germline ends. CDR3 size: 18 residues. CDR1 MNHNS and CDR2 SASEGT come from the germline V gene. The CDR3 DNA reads TGTGCCAGCAGTGACCTCGGAAACACAGGCTCCTATAATTCACCCCTCCACTTT. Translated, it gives CASSDLGNTGSYNSPLHF.

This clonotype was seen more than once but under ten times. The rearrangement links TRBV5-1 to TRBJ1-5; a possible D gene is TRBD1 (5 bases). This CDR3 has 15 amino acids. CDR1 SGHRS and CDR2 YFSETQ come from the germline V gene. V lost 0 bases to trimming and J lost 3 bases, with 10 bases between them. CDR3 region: CASSLEGIVNQPQHF. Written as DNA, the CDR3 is TGCGCCAGCAGCTTGGAGGGGATAGTCAATCAGCCCCAGCATTTT.

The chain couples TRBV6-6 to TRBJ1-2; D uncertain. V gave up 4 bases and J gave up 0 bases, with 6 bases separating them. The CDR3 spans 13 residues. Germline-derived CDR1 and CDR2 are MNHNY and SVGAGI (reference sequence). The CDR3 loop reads CASSSSSNYGYTF. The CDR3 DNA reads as TGTGCCAGCAGTTCTAGTTCTAACTATGGCTACACCTTC.

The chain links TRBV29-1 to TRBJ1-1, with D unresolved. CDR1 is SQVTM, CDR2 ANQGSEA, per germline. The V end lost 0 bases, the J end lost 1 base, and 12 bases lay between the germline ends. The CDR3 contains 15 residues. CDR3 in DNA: TGCAGCGTTGAAGATGATTGGCAGTCGAACACTGAAGCTTTCTTT. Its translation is CSVEDDWQSNTEAFF.

CDR3 nucleotides: TGTGCCAGCAGGGTACAGGGATCCCATGGCTACACCTTC. Amino acids: CASRVQGSHGYTF. The chain recombines TRBV2 with TRBJ1-2, with TRBD1 as a possible D gene (6 bases). The CDR3 length is 13 residues. CDR1 SNHLY and CDR2 FYNNEI come from the germline V gene. The V end lost 6 bases, the J end lost 6 bases, and 14 bases lay between the germline ends.

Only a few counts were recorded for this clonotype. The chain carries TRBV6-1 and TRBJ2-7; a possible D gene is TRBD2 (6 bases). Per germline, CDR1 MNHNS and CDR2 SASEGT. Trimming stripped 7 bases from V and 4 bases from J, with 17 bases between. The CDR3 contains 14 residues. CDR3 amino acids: CASKRDFSLYEQYF. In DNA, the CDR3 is TGTGCCAGCAAACGGGACTTCAGCCTATACGAGCAGTACTTC.

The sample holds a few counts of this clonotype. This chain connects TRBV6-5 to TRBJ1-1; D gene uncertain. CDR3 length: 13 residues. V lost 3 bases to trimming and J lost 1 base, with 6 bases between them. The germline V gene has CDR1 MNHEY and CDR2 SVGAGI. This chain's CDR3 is CASSYTWNTEAFF. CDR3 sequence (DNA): TGTGCCAGCAGTTATACCTGGAACACTGAAGCTTTCTTT.

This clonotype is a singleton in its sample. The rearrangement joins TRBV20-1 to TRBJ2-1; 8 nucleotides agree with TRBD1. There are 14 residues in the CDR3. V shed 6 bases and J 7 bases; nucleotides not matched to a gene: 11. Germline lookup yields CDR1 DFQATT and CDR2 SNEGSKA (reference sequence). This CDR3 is CSAEDRGFGNEQFF. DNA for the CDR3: TGCAGTGCGGAAGACAGGGGTTTCGGTAATGAGCAGTTCTTC.

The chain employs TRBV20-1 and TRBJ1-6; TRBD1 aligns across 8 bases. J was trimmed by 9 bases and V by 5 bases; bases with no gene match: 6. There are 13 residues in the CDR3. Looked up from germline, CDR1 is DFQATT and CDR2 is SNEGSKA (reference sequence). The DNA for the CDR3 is TGCAGTGCTGTGACAGGGGAGGTTTCACCCCTCCACTTT. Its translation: CSAVTGEVSPLHF.

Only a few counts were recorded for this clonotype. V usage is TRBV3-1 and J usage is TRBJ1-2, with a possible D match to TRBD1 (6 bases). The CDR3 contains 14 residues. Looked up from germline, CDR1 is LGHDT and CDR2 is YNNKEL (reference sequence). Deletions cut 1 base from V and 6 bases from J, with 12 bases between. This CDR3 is CASSQVAGDHGYTF. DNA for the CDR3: TGTGCCAGCAGCCAAGTAGCAGGGGATCATGGCTACACCTTC. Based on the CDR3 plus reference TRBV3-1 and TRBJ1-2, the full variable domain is DTAVSQTPKYLVTQMGNDKSIKCEQNLGHDTMYWYKQDSKKFLKIMFSYNNKELIINETVPNRFSPKSPDKAHLNLHINSLELGDSAVYFCASSQVAGDHGYTFGSGTRLTVV.

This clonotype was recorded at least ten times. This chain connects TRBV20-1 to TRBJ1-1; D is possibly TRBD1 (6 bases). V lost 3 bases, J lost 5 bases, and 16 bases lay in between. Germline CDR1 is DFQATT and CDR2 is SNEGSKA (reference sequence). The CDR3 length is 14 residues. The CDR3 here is CSASDPGVLTEAFF. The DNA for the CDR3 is TGCAGTGCTAGTGACCCAGGGGTGTTAACTGAAGCTTTCTTT.

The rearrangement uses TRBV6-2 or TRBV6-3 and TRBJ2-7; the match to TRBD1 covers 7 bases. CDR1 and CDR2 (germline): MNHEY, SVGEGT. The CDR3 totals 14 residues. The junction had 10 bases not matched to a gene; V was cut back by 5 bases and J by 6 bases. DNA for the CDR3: TGTGCCAGCAGTGTGGGGACAGTGGTACGCGAGCAGTACTTC. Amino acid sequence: CASSVGTVVREQYF.

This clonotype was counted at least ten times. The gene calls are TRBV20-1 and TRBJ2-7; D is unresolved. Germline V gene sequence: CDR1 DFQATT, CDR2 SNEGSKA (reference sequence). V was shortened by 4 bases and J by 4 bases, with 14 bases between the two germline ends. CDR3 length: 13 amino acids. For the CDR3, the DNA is TGCAGTGCTATGGGCAGTGAGGATTACGAGCAGTACTTC. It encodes CSAMGSEDYEQYF.

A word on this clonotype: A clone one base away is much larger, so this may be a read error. CDR3 protein: CRATREHNEQFF. CDR3 DNA: TGCCGTGCTACCAGGGAACACAATGAGCAGTTCTTC. The V call is TRBV20-1, the J call TRBJ2-1; a possible D gene is TRBD1 (5 bases). In germline, CDR1 is DFQATT, CDR2 SNEGSKA (reference sequence). The CDR3 contains 12 residues.

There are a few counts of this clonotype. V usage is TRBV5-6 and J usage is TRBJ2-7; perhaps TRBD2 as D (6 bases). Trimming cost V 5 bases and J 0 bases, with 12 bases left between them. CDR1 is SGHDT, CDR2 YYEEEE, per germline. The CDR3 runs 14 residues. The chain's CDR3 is CASSLTRSSYEQYF. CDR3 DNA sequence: TGTGCCAGCAGTTTGACTAGGAGCTCCTACGAGCAGTACTTC.

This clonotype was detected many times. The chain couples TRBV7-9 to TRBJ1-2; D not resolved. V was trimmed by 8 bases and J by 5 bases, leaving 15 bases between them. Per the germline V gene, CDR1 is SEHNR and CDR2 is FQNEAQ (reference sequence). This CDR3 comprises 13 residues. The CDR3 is CASSPQDTYGYTF. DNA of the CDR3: TGTGCCAGCTCACCACAAGACACGTATGGCTACACCTTC.

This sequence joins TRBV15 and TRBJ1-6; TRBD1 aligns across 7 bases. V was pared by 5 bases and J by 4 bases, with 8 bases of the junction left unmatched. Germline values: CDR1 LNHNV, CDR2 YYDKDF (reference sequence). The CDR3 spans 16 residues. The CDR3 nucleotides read TGTGCCACCAGCCCGGCGGAGGGACAGTATAATTCACCCCTCCACTTT. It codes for CATSPAEGQYNSPLHF.

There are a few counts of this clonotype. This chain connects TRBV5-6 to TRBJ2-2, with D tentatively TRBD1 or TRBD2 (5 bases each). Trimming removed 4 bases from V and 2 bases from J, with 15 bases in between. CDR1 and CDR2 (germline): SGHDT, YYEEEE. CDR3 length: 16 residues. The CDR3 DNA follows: TGTGCCAGCAGCCCGGGGTGGACAATCAACACCGGGGAGCTGTTTTTT. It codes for CASSPGWTINTGELFF.

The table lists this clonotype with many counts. The CDR3 reads CASSLGGRDLPLHF. The CDR3 coding sequence is TGTGCCAGCAGCTTAGGTGGCAGGGATTTACCCCTCCACTTT. This chain connects TRBV11-2 to TRBJ1-6, with TRBD1 as a possible D gene (5 bases). With 1 base removed from V and 12 bases from J, the gap between germline ends came to 13 bases. CDR1 and CDR2 (germline): SGHAT, FQNNGV. This CDR3 is 14 amino acids long.

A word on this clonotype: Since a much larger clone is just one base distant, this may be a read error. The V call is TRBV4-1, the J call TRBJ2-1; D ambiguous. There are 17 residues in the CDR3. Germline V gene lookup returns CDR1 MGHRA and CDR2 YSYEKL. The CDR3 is CASGQDPFTPWGNEQFF. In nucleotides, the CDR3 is TGCGCCAGCGGCCAAGATCCCTTTACACCGTGGGGCAATGAGCAGTTCTTC.

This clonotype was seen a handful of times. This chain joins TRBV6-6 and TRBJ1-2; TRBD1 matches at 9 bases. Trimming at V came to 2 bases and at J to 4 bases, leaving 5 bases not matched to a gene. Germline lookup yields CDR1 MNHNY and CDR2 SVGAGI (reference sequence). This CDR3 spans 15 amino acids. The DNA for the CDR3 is TGTGCCAGCAGTTACGCCGGGACAGGGATCTATGGCTACACCTTC. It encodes CASSYAGTGIYGYTF.

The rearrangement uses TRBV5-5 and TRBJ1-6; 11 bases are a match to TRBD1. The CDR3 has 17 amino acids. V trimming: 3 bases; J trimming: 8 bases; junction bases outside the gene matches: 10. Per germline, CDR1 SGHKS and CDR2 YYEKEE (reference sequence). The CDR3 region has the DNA TGTGCCAGCAGCTACAGAAGCGGACAGGGGGCAGATTCACCCCTCCACTTT. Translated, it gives CASSYRSGQGADSPLHF. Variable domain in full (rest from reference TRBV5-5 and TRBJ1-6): DAGVTQSPTHLIKTRGQQVTLRCSPISGHKSVSWYQQVLGQGPQFIFQYYEKEERGRGNFPDRFSARQFPNYSSELNVNALLLGDSALYLCASSYRSGQGADSPLHFGNGTRLTVT.

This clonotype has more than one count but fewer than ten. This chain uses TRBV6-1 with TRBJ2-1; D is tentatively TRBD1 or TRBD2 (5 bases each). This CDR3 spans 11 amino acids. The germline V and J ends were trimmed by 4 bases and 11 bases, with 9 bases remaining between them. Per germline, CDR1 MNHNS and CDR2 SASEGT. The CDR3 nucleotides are TGTGCCAGCAGTGGTGGGACGAAGCAGTTCTTC. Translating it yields CASSGGTKQFF.

This CDR3 reads CASSYPLAGGYRNEQFF. The CDR3 DNA reads TGTGCCAGCAGTTACCCTCTAGCGGGGGGCTACCGGAATGAGCAGTTCTTC. The chain uses TRBV6-2 or TRBV6-3 and TRBJ2-1; 11 nucleotides match TRBD2. This CDR3 has 17 amino acids. Germline V lookup: CDR1 MNHEY, CDR2 SVGEGT. V trimming: 2 bases; J trimming: 7 bases; junction bases outside the gene matches: 10.

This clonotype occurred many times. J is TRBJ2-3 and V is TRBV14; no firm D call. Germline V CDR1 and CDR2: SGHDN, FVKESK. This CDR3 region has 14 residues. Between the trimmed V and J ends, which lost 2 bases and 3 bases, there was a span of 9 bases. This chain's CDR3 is CASSQFVGTDTQYF. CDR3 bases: TGTGCCAGCAGCCAATTTGTGGGAACAGATACGCAGTATTTT.

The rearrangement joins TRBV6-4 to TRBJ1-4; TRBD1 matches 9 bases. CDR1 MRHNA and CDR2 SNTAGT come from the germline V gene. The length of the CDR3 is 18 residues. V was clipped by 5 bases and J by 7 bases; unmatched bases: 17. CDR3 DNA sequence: TGTGCCAGCAGTTTCGGGGGGACAGGGAATATCAAGGGTGAAAAACTGTTTTTT. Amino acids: CASSFGGTGNIKGEKLFF.

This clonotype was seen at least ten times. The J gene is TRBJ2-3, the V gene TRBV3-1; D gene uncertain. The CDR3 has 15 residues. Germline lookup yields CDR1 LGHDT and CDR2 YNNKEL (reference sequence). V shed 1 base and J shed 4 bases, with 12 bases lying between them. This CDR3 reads CASSQGQISADTQYF. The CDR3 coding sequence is TGTGCCAGCAGCCAAGGGCAGATCAGCGCAGATACGCAGTATTTT.

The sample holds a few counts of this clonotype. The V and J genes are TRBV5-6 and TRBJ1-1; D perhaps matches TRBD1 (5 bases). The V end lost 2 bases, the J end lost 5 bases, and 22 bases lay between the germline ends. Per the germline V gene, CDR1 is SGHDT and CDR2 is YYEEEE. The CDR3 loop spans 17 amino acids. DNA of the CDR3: TGTGCCAGCAGCTTCCCCTTGACAGAGCCTGGGAAGACTGAAGCTTTCTTT. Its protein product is CASSFPLTEPGKTEAFF. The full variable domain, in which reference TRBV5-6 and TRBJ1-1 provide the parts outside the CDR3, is DAGVTQSPTHLIKTRGQQVTLRCSPKSGHDTVSWYQQALGQGPQFIFQYYEEEERQRGNFPDRFSGHQFPNYSSELNVNALLLGDSALYLCASSFPLTEPGKTEAFFGQGTRLTVV.

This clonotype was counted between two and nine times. CDR3 nucleotides: TGTGCCAGCAGGACAGGACAGCCCATTAACTACGAGCAGTACTTC. Amino acids: CASRTGQPINYEQYF. The rearrangement joins TRBV27 to TRBJ2-7; TRBD1 might be the D (6 bases). The CDR3 covers 15 residues. Germline CDR1 and CDR2: MNHEY and SMNVEV (reference sequence). V lost 6 bases and J lost 3, with 18 bases in between.